These 14 T cell receptor beta chains share one sample of origin, sequenced in a study of OX40 agonist ivuxolimab in advanced cancers. Only in-frame clones appear in the TCRdb table, and some are missing; sequencing was by immunoSEQ multiplex PCR. Of more than 40,000 clones in the sample, approximately 85% were seen once. The sample was CD4+ or CD8+ T cells sorted from blood, taken in a trial of the OX40 agonist ivuxolimab. Source of these receptors: an adult with an advanced solid tumor such as melanoma, head and neck, liver or kidney cancer.

The chain recombines TRBV5-1 with TRBJ2-3; D may be TRBD1 or TRBD2 (5 bases each). There are 15 residues in the CDR3. V was trimmed by 1 base and J by 0 bases, leaving 9 bases between them. Germline V gene data show CDR1 as SGHRS and CDR2 as YFSETQ. The CDR3 nucleotides read TGCGCCAGCAGCTTGTGGGACGAGAGCACAGATACGCAGTATTTT. Its protein is CASSLWDESTDTQYF. Full variable domain (rest looked up from reference TRBV5-1 and TRBJ2-3): KAGVTQTPRYLIKTRGQQVTLSCSPISGHRSVSWYQQTPGQGLQFLFEYFSETQRNKGNFPGRFSGRQFSNSRSEMNVSTLELGDSALYLCASSLWDESTDTQYFGPGTRLTVL.

The chain recombines TRBV15 with TRBJ1-6; D gene unclear. Trimming removed 1 base from V and 10 bases from J, with 11 bases in between. The length of the CDR3 is 14 residues. Germline V CDR1 and CDR2: LNHNV, YYDKDF (reference sequence). CDR3 sequence reads: CATSRGEVGSPLHF. In DNA form, the CDR3 reads TGTGCCACCAGCAGAGGGGAAGTGGGGTCACCCCTCCACTTT. Full variable domain (outside the CDR3, taken from reference TRBV15 and TRBJ1-6): DAMVIQNPRYQVTQFGKPVTLSCSQTLNHNVMYWYQQKSSQAPKLLFHYYDKDFNNEADTPDNFQSRRPNTSFCFLDIRSPGLGDTAMYLCATSRGEVGSPLHFGNGTRLTVT.

This clone has a single count. The V gene is TRBV28, the J gene TRBJ2-1; 9 nucleotides agree with TRBD2. This CDR3 is 16 amino acids long. The germline gives CDR1 MDHEN, CDR2 SYDVKM. J lost 7 bases, V lost 5 bases, and 12 bases had no gene match. DNA for the CDR3: TGTGCCAGCAGTCCCCCTCTTGGGACTAGCAAAAATGAGCAGTTCTTC. Its translation is CASSPPLGTSKNEQFF.

The chain carries TRBV10-3 and TRBJ2-7, with D unresolved. CDR1 ENHRY and CDR2 SYGVKD come from the germline V gene. The V gene lost 0 bases and the J gene lost 6 bases, with 6 bases spanning the gap. There are 12 residues in the CDR3. The CDR3 coding sequence is TGTGCCATCAGTGAGTCCACAACCGAGCAGTACTTC. This translates into CAISESTTEQYF.

The chain has TRBV27 and TRBJ2-7, with D tentatively TRBD1 or TRBD2 (5 bases each). This CDR3 region has 12 residues. The germline V gene encodes CDR1 MNHEY and CDR2 SMNVEV (reference sequence). Trimming cost V 6 bases and J 7 bases, with 13 bases left between them. The CDR3 DNA reads as TGTGCCAGCAGGCGGCAGGGCGGGGAGCAGTACTTC. Amino acids: CASRRQGGEQYF.

The rearrangement joins TRBV7-8 to TRBJ2-7; TRBD2 matches at 10 bases. The CDR3 consists of 13 residues. J gave up 5 bases and V 4 bases, and 2 bases lay outside the gene matches. Germline V gene lookup returns CDR1 SGHVS and CDR2 FQNEAQ. The CDR3 DNA is TGTGCCAGCAGCTCCAGCGGGAGGGACGAGCAGTACTTC. It translates to CASSSSGRDEQYF.

The chain has TRBV29-1 and TRBJ2-1; possible D gene TRBD2, 6 bases. Per the germline V gene, CDR1 is SQVTM and CDR2 is ANQGSEA. CDR3 length: 14 amino acids. The V end lost 4 bases, the J end lost 0 bases, and 10 bases lay between the germline ends. CDR3 in amino acids: CSVVRGTSYNEQFF. CDR3 DNA: TGCAGCGTTGTCCGGGGGACCTCCTACAATGAGCAGTTCTTC.

The chain has TRBV19 and TRBJ1-5; TRBD1 is a possible D gene (5 bases). This CDR3 is built from 13 residues. The ends were cut back, 8 bases at V and 1 base at J, with 9 bases in the middle. Germline CDR1 is LNHDA and CDR2 is SQIVND (reference sequence). The CDR3: CASHGGSNQPQHF. The CDR3 DNA reads TGTGCCAGTCATGGGGGGAGCAATCAGCCCCAGCATTTT.

This sequence joins TRBV11-3 and TRBJ1-6; D gene unclear. Germline assignment: CDR1 SGHNT and CDR2 YENEEA. The V and J ends lost 2 bases and 8 bases respectively, with 7 bases between them. This CDR3 contains 13 residues. The DNA for the CDR3 is TGTGCCAGCAGCTTACTCCGGGATTCACCCCTCCACTTT. Protein: CASSLLRDSPLHF.

This sequence joins TRBV6-7 and TRBJ2-7; 7 bases align to TRBD2. TRBV6-7 is an open reading frame whose function is uncertain. The CDR3 totals 15 residues. The junction had 9 bases not matched to a gene; V was cut back by 2 bases and J by 5 bases. The CDR3 is CASSYGDGRSHEQYF. The DNA for the CDR3 is TGTGCCAGCAGTTACGGGGACGGGAGGAGTCACGAGCAGTACTTC.

The gene calls are TRBV2 and TRBJ1-1; 8 nucleotides align to TRBD1. Unmatched junction bases numbered 13, after V lost 4 bases and J lost 0 bases. The CDR3 consists of 18 residues. Germline-derived CDR1 and CDR2 are SNHLY and FYNNEI. The CDR3 loop is CASSVNNRGQGLNTEAFF. The CDR3 region has the DNA TGTGCCAGCAGTGTAAATAATCGCGGACAGGGATTGAACACTGAAGCTTTCTTT.

The V gene is TRBV7-2, the J gene TRBJ2-3; 13 bases map to TRBD2. Germline assignment: CDR1 SGHTA and CDR2 FQGNSA. J lost 1 base, V lost 4 bases, and 2 bases had no gene match. The CDR3 runs 16 residues. This CDR3 is CASSSGLAGGTDTQYF. The CDR3 DNA reads TGTGCCAGCAGCTCAGGACTAGCGGGGGGCACAGATACGCAGTATTTT.

J is TRBJ1-6 and V is TRBV28; 10 positions match TRBD1. The CDR3 covers 15 residues. The germline V gene has CDR1 MDHEN and CDR2 SYDVKM. With 3 bases clipped from V and 6 bases from J, the junction kept 2 bases outside the gene matches. The CDR3 bases are TGTGCCAGCAGTTTGTGGGACAGGGGTAATTCACCCCTCCACTTT. Translated, it gives CASSLWDRGNSPLHF.

The genes are TRBV18 and TRBJ2-3; tentatively, D is TRBD2 (5 bases). Germline V lookup: CDR1 KGHSH, CDR2 LQKENI. The V end was cut by 2 bases, the J end by 2 bases, with 11 bases between. The CDR3 has 15 amino acids. The CDR3 region is CASSPVSGDTDTQYF. Here the CDR3 DNA reads TGTGCCAGCTCACCAGTGAGCGGCGACACAGATACGCAGTATTTT.